A selection of T cell receptor beta chains follows, all from one sample in a study of blood T cell repertoires in COVID-19. Data came from immunoSEQ multiplex PCR; TCRdb stores just in-frame clones and leaves some out. The repertoire has some 56,000 clones, 82% of them found once; the top ten carry around a tenth. The sample was peripheral blood. These receptors all stem from a man at least 80 years old with COVID-19, enrolled during active disease. Both conserved end residues are part of each CDR3. Each record gives: V gene, J gene, CDR3 protein.

TRBV30	TRBJ2-6	CAWSVAASGANVLTF
TRBV20-1	TRBJ1-5	CSASTTDRGNQPQHF
TRBV7-2	TRBJ2-7	CASSLAGVGTQYF
TRBV29-1	TRBJ2-7	CSVDFDRDSANEQYF
TRBV29-1	TRBJ1-1	CSAGTGPLNTEAFF
TRBV7-8	TRBJ2-1	CASSLDSTSASGKYNEQFF
TRBV7-9	TRBJ1-2	CASSPEGVGYTF
TRBV5-4	TRBJ2-3	CASRTQGWRTDTQYF
TRBV19	TRBJ1-2	CASRTRGPVGYTF
TRBV6-5	TRBJ2-3	CASSLTVRADTQYF
TRBV10-3	TRBJ1-2	CAISDSGSNYGYTF
TRBV5-1	TRBJ1-3	CASSNQQGVPGNTIYF
TRBV5-6	TRBJ1-6	CASSLDPDSPLHF
TRBV19	TRBJ2-4	CASTTDFTGNIQYF
TRBV29-1	TRBJ2-3	CSGELAGGGTDTQYF
TRBV2	TRBJ1-2	CASIPGSPGAGYGYTF
TRBV29-1	TRBJ1-2	CSVLLQGTYGYTF
TRBV5-1	TRBJ2-3	CASRSGVSSTDTQYF
TRBV6-5	TRBJ1-3	CASSYSRQPSGNTIYF
TRBV7-3	TRBJ2-2	CASSAPGGNTGELFF
TRBV4-1	TRBJ1-1	CASSQVLPGQGLHWSTEAFF
TRBV9	TRBJ1-1	CASSAGQGDYTEAFF
TRBV18	TRBJ1-6	CASSPGLGTGENSPLHF
TRBV11-2	TRBJ2-1	CASTKGGGAYNEQFF
TRBV28	TRBJ2-2	CASSSLVLRQGNTGELFF
TRBV11-3	TRBJ1-3	CASSLRIGSTGGDTIYF
TRBV4-3	TRBJ2-1	CASSQRQGSSYNEQFF
TRBV9	TRBJ2-3	CASSVAGVGTDTQYF